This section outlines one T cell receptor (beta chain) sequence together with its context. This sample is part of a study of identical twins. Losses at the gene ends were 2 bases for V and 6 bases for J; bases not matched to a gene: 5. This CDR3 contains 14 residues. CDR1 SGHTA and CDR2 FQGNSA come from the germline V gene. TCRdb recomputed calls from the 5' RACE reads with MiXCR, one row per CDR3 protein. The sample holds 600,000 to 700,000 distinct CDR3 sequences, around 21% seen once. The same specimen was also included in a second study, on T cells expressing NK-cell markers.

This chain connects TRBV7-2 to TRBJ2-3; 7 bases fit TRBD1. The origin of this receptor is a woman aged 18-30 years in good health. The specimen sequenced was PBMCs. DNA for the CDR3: TGTGCCAGCAGCTTACGCAGGGGGTCGGATACGCAGTATTTT. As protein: CASSLRRGSDTQYF. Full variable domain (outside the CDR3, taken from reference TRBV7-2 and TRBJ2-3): GAGVSQSPSNKVTEKGKDVELRCDPISGHTALYWYRQSLGQGLEFLIYFQGNSAPDKSGLPSDRFSAERTGGSVSTLTIQRTQQEDSAVYLCASSLRRGSDTQYFGPGTRLTVL.